This T cell receptor (beta chain) was profiled in a study of shared clonotypes between healthy human individuals. Study information: Three plates each covered CD4 naive and memory; CD8 naive two, CD8 memory one. Overall study results and limits: Against clonotypes common to all four donors, non-shared ones had lower generation probabilities. Generally, estimated richness proved larger in naive subsets than it did in memory subsets. Researchers sampled blood only, noting tissue repertoires likely differ.

Assay: immunoSEQ multiplex PCR; the TCRdb copy retains only in-frame clones and omits some. The sample consists of about 1,900,000 clones, roughly 94% of them appearing once. Terminally differentiated effector memory CD45RA+ cells were excluded from the naive CD8 cells, which were CD45RO-negative and positively selected for CCR7. V lost 4 bases and J lost 3, with 14 bases in between. This CDR3 contains 14 residues. From germline, CDR1 is SGHRS and CDR2 YFSETQ. As for this clone: Its antigen is still unknown.

This chain connects TRBV5-1 to TRBJ2-7; D might be TRBD1 (6 bases). Source material: naive CD8+ T cells sorted from blood. The receptor was derived from a man aged 18 to 35 in good health. The CDR3 DNA follows: TGCGCCAGCAGCCCCGGGGACACTTACTACGAGCAGTACTTC. Amino acid sequence: CASSPGDTYYEQYF.